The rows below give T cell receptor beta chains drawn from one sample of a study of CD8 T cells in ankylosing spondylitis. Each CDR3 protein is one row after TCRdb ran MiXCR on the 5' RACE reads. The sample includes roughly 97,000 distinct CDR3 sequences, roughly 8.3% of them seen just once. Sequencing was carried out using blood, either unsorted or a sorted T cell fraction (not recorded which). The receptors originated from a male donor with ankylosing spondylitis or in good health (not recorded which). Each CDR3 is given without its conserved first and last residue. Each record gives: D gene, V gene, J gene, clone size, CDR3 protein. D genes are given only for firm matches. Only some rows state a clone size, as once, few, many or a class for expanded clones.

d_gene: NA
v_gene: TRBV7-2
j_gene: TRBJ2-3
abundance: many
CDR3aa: ASSLGLVSTDTQY

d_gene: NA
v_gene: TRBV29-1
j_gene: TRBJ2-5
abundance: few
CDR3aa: SVGPTVGETQY

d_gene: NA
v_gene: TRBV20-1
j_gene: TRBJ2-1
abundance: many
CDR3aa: SASKGTGNGQF

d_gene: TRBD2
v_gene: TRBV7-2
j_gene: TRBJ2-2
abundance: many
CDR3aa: ASSFRPSGRETGELF

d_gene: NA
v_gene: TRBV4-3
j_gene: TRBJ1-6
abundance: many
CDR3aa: ASSQEGTPLH

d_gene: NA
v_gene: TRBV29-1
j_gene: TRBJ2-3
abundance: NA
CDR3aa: SVEGFASTDTQY

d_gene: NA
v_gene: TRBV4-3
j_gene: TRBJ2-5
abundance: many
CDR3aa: ASSLAVQETQY

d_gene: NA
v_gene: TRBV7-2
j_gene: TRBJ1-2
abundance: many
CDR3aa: ASSQISTGGYT

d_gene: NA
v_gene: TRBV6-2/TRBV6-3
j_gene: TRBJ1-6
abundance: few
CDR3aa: ASSQGVGTYNSPLH

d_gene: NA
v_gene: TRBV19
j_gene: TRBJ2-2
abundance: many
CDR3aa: ATFARSGELF

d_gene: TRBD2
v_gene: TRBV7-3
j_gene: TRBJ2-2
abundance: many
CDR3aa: ASSTGLAPGELF

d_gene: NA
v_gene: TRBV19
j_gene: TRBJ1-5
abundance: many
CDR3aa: ASSFRNSNQPQH

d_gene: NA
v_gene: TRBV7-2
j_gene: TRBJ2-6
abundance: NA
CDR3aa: ASSLGGPRSGANVLT

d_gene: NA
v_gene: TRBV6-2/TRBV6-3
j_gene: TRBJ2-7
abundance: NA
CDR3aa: ASSYRIYEQY

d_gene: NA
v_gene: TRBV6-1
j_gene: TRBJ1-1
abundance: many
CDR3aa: ASSEQNTEAF

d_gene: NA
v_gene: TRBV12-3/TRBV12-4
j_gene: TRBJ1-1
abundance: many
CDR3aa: ASSFVGPNTEAF

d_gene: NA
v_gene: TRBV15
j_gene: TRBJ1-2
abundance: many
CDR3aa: ATSRDARARADGYT

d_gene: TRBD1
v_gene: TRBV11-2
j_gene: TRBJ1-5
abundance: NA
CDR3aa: ASSLEGTGAGNQPQH

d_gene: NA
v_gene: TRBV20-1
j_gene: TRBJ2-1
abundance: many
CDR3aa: SARGLSRSREDEQF

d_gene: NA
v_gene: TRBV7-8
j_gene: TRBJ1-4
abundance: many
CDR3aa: ASSLISGRVTGKLF

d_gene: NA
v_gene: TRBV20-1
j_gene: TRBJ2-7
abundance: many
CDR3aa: SAPSGFHEQY

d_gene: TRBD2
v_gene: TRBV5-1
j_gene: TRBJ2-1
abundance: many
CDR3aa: ASSGSLADSYNEQF

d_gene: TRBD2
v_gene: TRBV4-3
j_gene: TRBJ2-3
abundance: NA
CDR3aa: ASSPRGASGYTDTQY

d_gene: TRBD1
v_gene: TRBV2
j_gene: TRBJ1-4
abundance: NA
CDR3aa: ASSRRTGTNEKLF

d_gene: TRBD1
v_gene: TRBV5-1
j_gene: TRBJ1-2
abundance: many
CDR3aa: VSSPDRARYGYT

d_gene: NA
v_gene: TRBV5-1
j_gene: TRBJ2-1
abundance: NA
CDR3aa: ASSLSEGAYNEQF

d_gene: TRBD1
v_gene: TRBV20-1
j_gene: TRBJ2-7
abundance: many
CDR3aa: SATGQGAYEQY

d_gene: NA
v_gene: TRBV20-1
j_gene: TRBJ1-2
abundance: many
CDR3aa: SASRPTNYGYT

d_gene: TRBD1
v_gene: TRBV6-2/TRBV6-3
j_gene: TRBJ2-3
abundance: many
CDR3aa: ASRTGGTDTQY

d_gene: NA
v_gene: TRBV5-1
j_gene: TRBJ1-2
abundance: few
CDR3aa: ASSFPGGGYT

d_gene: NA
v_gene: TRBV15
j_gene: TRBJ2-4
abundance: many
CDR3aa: ATSRVGGAKNIQY

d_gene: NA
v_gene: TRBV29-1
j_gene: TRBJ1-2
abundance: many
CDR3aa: SVGEVGYT

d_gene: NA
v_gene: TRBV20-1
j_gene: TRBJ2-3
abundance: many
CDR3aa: SVFGGTDTQY

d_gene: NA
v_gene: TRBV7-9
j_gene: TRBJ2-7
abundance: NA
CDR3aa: ASSPPSKPYEQY

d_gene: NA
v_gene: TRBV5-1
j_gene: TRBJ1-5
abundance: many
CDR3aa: ASSLSGGGGNQPQH

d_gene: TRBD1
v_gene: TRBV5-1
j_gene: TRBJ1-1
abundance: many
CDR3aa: ASSFSTGRGYTEAF

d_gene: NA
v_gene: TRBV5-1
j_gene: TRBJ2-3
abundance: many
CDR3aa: ASGVQGLPGDTQY

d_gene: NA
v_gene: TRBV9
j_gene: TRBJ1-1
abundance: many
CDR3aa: ASSSGQNTEAF

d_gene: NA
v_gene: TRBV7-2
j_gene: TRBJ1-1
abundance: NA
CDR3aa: ASSSTMNTKAF

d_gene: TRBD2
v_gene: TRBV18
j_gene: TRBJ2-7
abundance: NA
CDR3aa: ASSPDTNSGRPSYEQY

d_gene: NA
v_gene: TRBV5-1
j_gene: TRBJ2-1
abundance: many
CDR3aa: ASSLGPADGEQF

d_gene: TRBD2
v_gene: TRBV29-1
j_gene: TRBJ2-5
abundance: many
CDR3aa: SVSAGGKTQY

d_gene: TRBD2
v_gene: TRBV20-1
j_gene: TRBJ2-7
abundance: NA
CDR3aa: STRGTSGVYSYEQY

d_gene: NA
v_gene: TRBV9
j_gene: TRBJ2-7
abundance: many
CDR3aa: ASSPRSGLSSYEQY

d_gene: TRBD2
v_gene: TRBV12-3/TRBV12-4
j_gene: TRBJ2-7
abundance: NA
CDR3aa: ASSSGPREGYEQY

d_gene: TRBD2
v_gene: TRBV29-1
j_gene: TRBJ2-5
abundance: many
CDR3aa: SVVNGRGSETQY

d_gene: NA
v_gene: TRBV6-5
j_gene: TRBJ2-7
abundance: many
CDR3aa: ASSYGLASVDYEQY

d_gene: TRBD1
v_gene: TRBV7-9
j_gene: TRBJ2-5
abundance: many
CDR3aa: ASSSSGTGETQY

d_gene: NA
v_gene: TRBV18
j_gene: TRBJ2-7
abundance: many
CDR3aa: ASSQLQDSEQY

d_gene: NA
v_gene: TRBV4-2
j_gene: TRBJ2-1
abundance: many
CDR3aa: ASSQGPGRSYEQF

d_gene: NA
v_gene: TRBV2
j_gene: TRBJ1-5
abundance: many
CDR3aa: ASSGLRGSNQPQH

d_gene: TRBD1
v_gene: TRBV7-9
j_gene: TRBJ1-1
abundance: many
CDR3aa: ASSLSAGGGTEAF

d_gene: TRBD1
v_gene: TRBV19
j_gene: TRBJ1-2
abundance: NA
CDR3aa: ASSPGQGHYGYT

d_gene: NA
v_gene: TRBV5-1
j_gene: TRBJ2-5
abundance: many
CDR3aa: ASSLYGRQGLAAQETQY

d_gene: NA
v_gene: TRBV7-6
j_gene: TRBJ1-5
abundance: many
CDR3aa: ASSPQEGQPQH

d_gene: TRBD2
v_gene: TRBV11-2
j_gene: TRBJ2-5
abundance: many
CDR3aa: ASSYFSGPQETQY

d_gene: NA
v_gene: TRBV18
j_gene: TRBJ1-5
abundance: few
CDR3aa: ASSDDGYQPQH

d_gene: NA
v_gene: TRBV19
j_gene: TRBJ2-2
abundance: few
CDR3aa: ASSIRRENTGELF